There are a few counts of the clone carrying this TCR beta chain. The sample belongs to a study of T cells in Graves' hyperthyroidism and ophthalmopathy. About the research overall: Staff took peripheral blood when the initial diagnosis was made, before any treatment began.

V was trimmed by 3 bases and J by 0 bases, leaving 10 bases between them. The CDR3 is 15 amino acids. In germline, CDR1 is KGHDR, CDR2 SFDVKD. The TCR beta CDR3 regions underwent amplification using RNA transcripts as the source. Researchers ran a first-round RT-PCR on the TCR CDR3 using the HTBI primer set. Via MiXCR, TCRdb re-called the multiplex PCR reads, giving one row per CDR3 protein. Of 400,000 to 600,000 distinct CDR3 sequences in the sample, about 15% were seen once. PBMCs were obtained from approximately 9.2 ml fresh peripheral blood. The sample consisted of blood. This chain joins TRBV24-1 and TRBJ2-5, with a tentative D call TRBD1 (6 bases). The sequence derives from a woman in her 30s with Graves' ophthalmopathy. The CDR3 region is CATSDPGQNQETQYF. The CDR3 DNA reads as TGTGCCACCAGTGATCCTGGACAGAACCAAGAGACCCAGTACTTC.